The rows below give T cell receptor beta chains drawn from one sample of a study of T-cell reconstitution after alpha-beta-depleted transplantation in children. Each CDR3 protein is one row after TCRdb ran MiXCR on the PCR reads. This sample has around 240,000 distinct CDR3 sequences, with around 7.8% found just once. The material was PBMCs, mostly from graft donor cells, obtained 180 days after TCRalphabeta/CD19-depleted stem cell transplant. Every receptor here comes from a male patient between 10 and 17 years old who had a stem cell transplant for acute lymphoblastic leukemia, so the T cells may come from the graft donor. CDR3s include the opening cysteine and the closing phenylalanine or tryptophan. Each record gives: D gene, clone size, J gene, CDR3 length, V gene, CDR3 protein, CDR3 DNA. D genes are given only for firm matches. Not all rows give a size; the values are once, few, many and, for expanded clones, a class.

NA many TRBJ1-2 13 TRBV7-9 CASSLTGWGGYTF TGTGCCAGCAGCTTAACAGGTTGGGGTGGCTACACCTTC
TRBD2 many TRBJ2-4 18 TRBV9 CASSSGLADTLAKNIQYF TGTGCCAGCAGCTCGGGACTAGCGGATACTCTAGCCAAAAACATTCAGTACTTC
TRBD1 many TRBJ1-2 15 TRBV28 CASSLTGGRYYGYTF TGTGCCAGCAGTTTGACAGGGGGCCGTTACTATGGCTACACCTTC
NA NA TRBJ2-5 15 TRBV6-5 CASSSGGDREETQYF TGTGCCAGCAGTTCTGGAGGGGACAGAGAAGAGACCCAGTACTTC
NA many TRBJ2-6 19 TRBV12-3/TRBV12-4 CASSLSGGLGYSGANVLTF TGTGCCAGCAGTTTGTCCGGGGGGCTCGGGTACTCTGGGGCCAACGTCCTGACTTTC
NA NA TRBJ2-5 13 TRBV5-4 CASRLVTQETQYF TGTGCCAGCAGGCTAGTGACCCAAGAGACCCAGTACTTC
NA many TRBJ1-2 15 TRBV28 CASSLRGGDRGGYTF TGTGCCAGCAGTTTAAGGGGCGGGGACCGGGGCGGCTACACCTTC
NA many TRBJ2-7 14 TRBV7-8 CASSFRDISYEQYF TGTGCCAGCAGCTTCCGGGACATTTCCTACGAGCAGTACTTC
TRBD2 many TRBJ2-7 16 TRBV7-9 CASSSRGLAGAYEQYF TGTGCCAGCAGCTCCAGGGGACTAGCGGGGGCCTACGAGCAGTACTTC
NA many TRBJ1-5 13 TRBV7-2 CASTRSANQPQHF TGTGCCAGCACCAGAAGCGCCAATCAGCCCCAGCATTTT
TRBD1 many TRBJ2-5 15 TRBV24-1 CATSDHRGHQETQYF TGTGCCACCAGTGATCACAGGGGGCATCAAGAGACCCAGTACTTC
NA NA TRBJ2-3 15 TRBV7-2 CASSFSRSRTDTQYF TGTGCCAGCAGCTTCTCTAGAAGTAGGACAGATACGCAGTATTTT
NA many TRBJ1-5 15 TRBV5-8 CASSVGHRSNQPQHF TGTGCCAGCAGTGTCGGCCACCGTAGCAATCAGCCCCAGCATTTT
TRBD1 many TRBJ2-7 13 TRBV12-3/TRBV12-4 CASSTRTGSVRYF TGTGCCAGCAGTACTCGGACAGGCTCGGTACGGTACTTC
TRBD2 many TRBJ2-1 15 TRBV28 CASSLYRGRPTEQFF TGTGCCAGCAGTTTATACCGCGGGAGACCCACTGAGCAGTTCTTC
NA many TRBJ1-2 13 TRBV7-9 CASSPRHGYGYTF TGTGCCAGCAGCCCACGACACGGTTACGGCTACACCTTC
NA many TRBJ2-3 17 TRBV7-6 CASSLVLGTVSTDTQYF TGTGCCAGCAGCTTAGTTCTCGGGACCGTTAGCACAGATACGCAGTATTTT
TRBD1 many TRBJ1-4 13 TRBV2 CATSTGGDEKLFF TGTGCCACTTCGACAGGGGGAGATGAAAAACTGTTTTTT
NA many TRBJ2-3 13 TRBV28 CASSWSLADTQYF TGTGCCAGCAGCTGGAGTTTGGCAGATACGCAGTATTTT
NA many TRBJ1-3 12 TRBV12-3/TRBV12-4 CASSFNPPSIYF TGTGCCAGCAGTTTCAACCCCCCTTCCATATATTTT
NA NA TRBJ2-1 15 TRBV11-2 CASSLRSIFYNEQFF TGTGCCAGCAGCTTAAGATCGATTTTCTACAATGAGCAGTTCTTC
TRBD1 many TRBJ2-7 14 TRBV11-1 CASSPRTGHYEQYF TGTGCCAGCAGCCCTCGGACAGGGCACTACGAGCAGTACTTC
TRBD2 many TRBJ2-7 15 TRBV20-1 CSARDSRDYTYEQYF TGCAGTGCTAGAGATTCCCGGGACTATACCTACGAGCAGTACTTC
TRBD1 many TRBJ2-7 15 TRBV20-1 CSPRRTGEKGLEQYF TGCAGTCCCCGAAGGACAGGGGAGAAGGGGCTCGAGCAGTACTTC
NA many TRBJ2-1 14 TRBV11-2 CASSFVDSYNEQFF TGTGCCAGCAGCTTCGTGGACTCCTACAATGAGCAGTTCTTC
NA many TRBJ2-3 14 TRBV7-9 CASSLVLPVDTQYF TGTGCCAGCAGCTTAGTGCTGCCAGTTGATACGCAGTATTTT
NA few TRBJ1-6 15 TRBV27 CASSYGQLYNSPLHF TGTGCCAGCAGCTACGGACAGCTTTATAATTCACCCCTCCACTTT
NA NA TRBJ2-1 13 TRBV19 CASSTGPGNEQFF TGTGCCAGTAGCACCGGCCCTGGTAATGAGCAGTTCTTC
TRBD1 many TRBJ2-7 14 TRBV6-5 CASSFPDRVYEQYF TGTGCCAGCAGTTTCCCGGACAGGGTCTACGAGCAGTACTTC